A selection of T cell receptor beta chains follows, all from one sample in a study of blood T cells in healthy people across ages. One entry per CDR3 protein, called by TCRdb with MiXCR from the 5' RACE reads. The repertoire has about 760,000 distinct CDR3 sequences, roughly 25% of them found once; the top ten carry 9.4%. This sample was also put to use in a study of T cells of mothers and their children.

The sequenced material came from blood. Every receptor here comes from a boy aged 10-17 years in good health. Both conserved end residues are part of each CDR3. The order of the fields is CDR3 length, J gene, clone size, V gene, D gene, CDR3 DNA, CDR3 protein. The D gene is left open where the match is weak. Clone size is shown for a subset of rows, as once, few, many or a class of expanded clone.

15 TRBJ1-1 few TRBV5-1 - TGCGCCAGCAGCGCAAGACAGGCCTCGAACACTGAAGCTTTCTTT CASSARQASNTEAFF
14 TRBJ1-4 - TRBV13 TRBD1 TGTGCCAGCAGCTCGGATGGGACAGATGAAAAACTGTTTTTT CASSSDGTDEKLFF
14 TRBJ2-5 few TRBV10-3 TRBD1 TGCGCCATCAGTCCCGACAGGGGACAAGAGACCCAGTACTTC CAISPDRGQETQYF
17 TRBJ1-4 few TRBV7-2 - TGTGCCAGCAGCTTAGCGCTAAGGGGGGTCCAGTATGAAAAACTGTTTTTT CASSLALRGVQYEKLFF
16 TRBJ1-6 - TRBV4-1 - TGCGCCAGCAGCCAACCCACGGCGGGCCTTAAATCACCCCTCCACTTT CASSQPTAGLKSPLHF
17 TRBJ1-5 few TRBV7-8 - TGTGCCAGCAGCTTAGCCCTCTCCAGGGCGCGCAATCAGCCCCAGCATTTT CASSLALSRARNQPQHF
17 TRBJ2-6 - TRBV5-1 TRBD1 TGCGCCAGCAGCGGGGGACAGGGGTACCCTGGGGCCAACGTCCTGACTTTC CASSGGQGYPGANVLTF
13 TRBJ2-1 few TRBV7-3 - TGTGCCAGCAGCTTATTCCGAGGCAATGAGCAGTTCTTC CASSLFRGNEQFF
16 TRBJ2-5 few TRBV5-1 TRBD1 TGCGCCAGCAGGTCTTTAGGACAGGGACACCAAGAGACCCAGTACTTC CASRSLGQGHQETQYF
14 TRBJ1-4 - TRBV15 - TGTGCCACCAGCATGTGGCAGATTAATGAAAAACTGTTTTTT CATSMWQINEKLFF
11 TRBJ2-3 - TRBV4-3 - TGCGCCAGCAGCCAGGGGGTAGTGCAGTATTTT CASSQGVVQYF
12 TRBJ2-5 - TRBV28 - TGTGCCAGCAGCTGGGGTCTGGTTGAGCAGTACTTC CASSWGLVEQYF
17 TRBJ2-5 - TRBV5-1 TRBD1 TGCGCCAGCAGCCCGGAACCGACAGGGGACCCGCCAGAGACCCAGTACTTC CASSPEPTGDPPETQYF
16 TRBJ2-3 - TRBV20-1 TRBD2 TGCAGTGCTAGTGTAGGGCTAGCGGGGAACACAGATACGCAGTATTTT CSASVGLAGNTDTQYF
15 TRBJ2-3 - TRBV3-1 TRBD2 TGTGCCAGCAGCCCAGACGGGGGGACCACAGATACGCAGTATTTT CASSPDGGTTDTQYF
13 TRBJ2-6 - TRBV20-1 - TGCAGTGCTCAGGGGTCTGGGGCCAACGTCCTGACTTTC CSAQGSGANVLTF
19 TRBJ2-4 - TRBV11-2 - TGTGCCAGCAGCGTAGTCACTGTGTGGGGCCTGCGGGCAAAAAACATTCAGTACTTC CASSVVTVWGLRAKNIQYF
13 TRBJ2-1 few TRBV6-5 TRBD2 TGTGCCAGCAGGCGACTAGCGGGACCCGAGCAGTTCTTC CASRRLAGPEQFF
15 TRBJ2-1 few TRBV7-3 - TGTGCCAGCAGCCCCTACGGGGGGCCCGTCAATGAGCAGTTCTTC CASSPYGGPVNEQFF
14 TRBJ2-3 - TRBV20-1 TRBD2 TGCAGTGCTAGAGAAGCGGGGACTACAGATACGCAGTATTTT CSAREAGTTDTQYF
17 TRBJ1-4 - TRBV6-1 TRBD1 TGTGCCAGCAGTGGGACAGGGGGCTTCGAGTGGAATGAAAAACTGTTTTTT CASSGTGGFEWNEKLFF
12 TRBJ1-1 - TRBV20-1 - TGCAGTAACGCAGGGAGAGGCACTGAAGCTTTCTTT CSNAGRGTEAFF
15 TRBJ1-5 few TRBV20-1 - TGCAGTGCTACCCTTGGGGGGACACTTGGACAGCCCCAGCATTTT CSATLGGTLGQPQHF
14 TRBJ2-3 - TRBV29-1 TRBD2 TGCAGCGTTGACCGTAGCGGGAGCACAGATACGCAGTATTTT CSVDRSGSTDTQYF
13 TRBJ2-5 - TRBV7-2 TRBD1 TGTGCCAGCAGCTCCAGGACAGGGACGACCCAGTACTTC CASSSRTGTTQYF
13 TRBJ1-1 - TRBV6-2/TRBV6-3 - TGTGCCAGCAGTTACGCGGAGGACACTGAAGCTTTCTTT CASSYAEDTEAFF
12 TRBJ1-4 - TRBV12-3/TRBV12-4 - TGTGCCAGCAGTACTCTTAACGAAAAACTGTTTTTT CASSTLNEKLFF
15 TRBJ2-3 few TRBV24-1 - TGTGCCACCAGTGACGGGGGACAATTCACAGATACGCAGTATTTT CATSDGGQFTDTQYF
13 TRBJ2-5 - TRBV11-3 - TGTGCCAGCAGCTTACGTGCCCATGAGACCCAGTACTTC CASSLRAHETQYF
11 TRBJ2-1 - TRBV7-3 TRBD1 TGTGCCAGCAGCCCAGGACAGGTACAGTTCTTC CASSPGQVQFF
14 TRBJ1-4 - TRBV5-1 - TGCGCCAGCAGCTTATACTTCTCTAATGAAAAACTGTTTTTT CASSLYFSNEKLFF
16 TRBJ2-3 - TRBV7-2 - TGTGCCAGCAGCTCCTCAACCTCGTATTACACAGATACGCAGTATTTT CASSSSTSYYTDTQYF
13 TRBJ1-1 - TRBV7-8 - TGTGCCAGCAGCTTAAGAGGAACTAGGGAAGCTTTCTTT CASSLRGTREAFF
13 TRBJ2-1 - TRBV15 - TGTGCCACCAGCAGAGAGGCGGCCAATGAGCAGTTCTTC CATSREAANEQFF
11 TRBJ1-4 - TRBV2 - TGTGCCAGCAGTACGACAGGAAAACTGATTTTT CASSTTGKLIF
16 TRBJ2-6 few TRBV5-1 TRBD1 TGCGCCAGCGCCGAAGGACAGGTCTCTGGGGCCAACGTCCTGACTTTC CASAEGQVSGANVLTF
15 TRBJ2-1 few TRBV28 TRBD1 TGTGCCAGCAGTTTCAGAACAGGGGATGGGCATGAGCAGTTCTTC CASSFRTGDGHEQFF
15 TRBJ2-5 - TRBV5-1 - TGCGCCAGCAGCCTAAATGCGGCGGTTCAAGAGACCCAGTACTTC CASSLNAAVQETQYF
11 TRBJ2-3 - TRBV29-1 - TGCAGCGTTGAAGACACAGATACGCAGTATTTT CSVEDTDTQYF
18 TRBJ1-6 - TRBV12-3/TRBV12-4 TRBD1 TGTGCCAGCAGCTCCGAAACGGACCCGGGACAGGGTCATTCACCCCTCCACTTT CASSSETDPGQGHSPLHF
14 TRBJ1-1 few TRBV4-1 - TGCGCCAGCAGCCGACAAAAGGGTGACACTGAAGCTTTCTTT CASSRQKGDTEAFF
16 TRBJ1-2 few TRBV7-9 - TGTGCCAGCAGCCCCGGGGAGTCCGAAACTAACTATGGCTACACCTTC CASSPGESETNYGYTF
10 TRBJ2-3 few TRBV19 - TGTGCCAGTGAAGGGGATACGCAGTATTTT CASEGDTQYF